This passage covers 28 T cell receptor beta chains from one sample sequenced in a study of a mutant IDH1 vaccine in newly diagnosed glioma. For these receptors, no antigen is known. Data came from immunoSEQ multiplex PCR; TCRdb stores just in-frame clones and leaves some out. Among tens of thousands of clones listed, around 82% were seen once. Noted time point: week 5, during vaccination. Alongside topical imiquimod, each dose of vaccine comprised 300 ug of mutant IDH1 20-mer peptide. The sequences come from PBMCs, collected from a glioma patient whose treatment included an IDH1 peptide vaccine. These receptors originate from a woman aged 18-30 years with glioma. Some clones in this sample may be carry-over from other donors' samples.

V gene TRBV6-6 combines with J gene TRBJ1-1; weak D call: TRBD1 (6 bases). V lost 2 bases and J 4 bases, leaving 8 bases between the germline ends. CDR3 length: 13 residues. CDR1 is MNHNY, CDR2 SVGAGI, per germline (reference sequence). For the CDR3, the DNA is TGTGCCAGCAGTTACCTGGGGGCCACTGAAGCTTTCTTT. This gives the protein CASSYLGATEAFF.

The rearrangement uses TRBV7-2 and TRBJ2-1; 9 nucleotides line up with TRBD2. The ends lost 2 bases at V and 5 bases at J; junction bases unmatched: 7. Germline V gene lookup returns CDR1 SGHTA and CDR2 FQGNSA. The CDR3 covers 16 residues. CDR3 protein: CASSLPSGGPHNEQFF. CDR3 DNA sequence: TGTGCCAGCAGCTTACCAAGCGGGGGGCCCCACAATGAGCAGTTCTTC.

The DNA for the CDR3 is TGTGCCATCAGTGAGCGGGGGCAAGCTTTCTTT. This codes for CAISERGQAFF. The chain recombines TRBV10-3 with TRBJ1-1, with D perhaps TRBD1 (6 bases). Germline V CDR1 and CDR2: ENHRY, SYGVKD. V dropped 2 bases and J dropped 9 bases, with 7 bases sitting between them. The CDR3 extends over 11 amino acids.

The chain uses TRBV6-4 and TRBJ1-2; TRBD1 matches at 8 bases. CDR3 length equals 16 residues. V was pared by 3 bases and J by 2 bases, with 8 bases of the junction left unmatched. CDR1 and CDR2 from the germline V gene are MRHNA and SNTAGT. The CDR3 protein is CASSEYDGQGNYGYTF. DNA of the CDR3: TGTGCCAGCAGTGAATACGATGGACAGGGAAACTATGGCTACACCTTC.

The rearrangement uses TRBV2 and TRBJ2-7; possibly TRBD1 or TRBD2 for D (6 bases each). The V end was cut by 8 bases, the J end by 5 bases, with 13 bases between. From germline, CDR1 is SNHLY and CDR2 FYNNEI. The CDR3 length is 12 residues. The CDR3 DNA sequence: TGTGCCAGCCCTAGGGGGGAGAACGAGCAGTACTTC. It specifies CASPRGENEQYF.

J is TRBJ1-5 and V is TRBV6-1; D is unresolved. Deletions cut 1 base from V and 2 bases from J, with 6 bases between. This CDR3 contains 14 residues. Germline V gene data show CDR1 as MNHNS and CDR2 as SASEGT. The CDR3 DNA reads as TGTGCCAGCAGTGAAGGGACCGGCAATCAGCCCCAGCATTTT. Protein: CASSEGTGNQPQHF.

The chain links TRBV2 to TRBJ1-2, with TRBD1 matching over 8 bases. V was clipped by 8 bases and J by 7 bases; unmatched bases: 9. Germline V lookup: CDR1 SNHLY, CDR2 FYNNEI. The CDR3 runs to 13 residues. CDR3 region: CASWKDRVGGYTF. The CDR3 DNA reads as TGTGCCAGCTGGAAGGACAGGGTGGGTGGCTACACCTTC.

V and J are TRBV5-6 and TRBJ2-3; 8 nucleotides match TRBD2. With V trimmed by 4 bases and J by 2 bases, 12 bases remained unmatched. Germline values: CDR1 SGHDT, CDR2 YYEEEE. The CDR3 spans 17 residues. In DNA form, the CDR3 reads TGTGCCAGCAGCCCGGAGCGAGCGGGAGTGGCCACAGATACGCAGTATTTT. Protein product: CASSPERAGVATDTQYF.

The chain uses TRBV27 and TRBJ2-7; TRBD2 agrees at 7 bases. Per germline, CDR1 MNHEY and CDR2 SMNVEV (reference sequence). The junction had 7 bases not matched to a gene; V was cut back by 5 bases and J by 0 bases. There are 15 residues in the CDR3. The CDR3 region is CASSGRVAGSYEQYF. The CDR3 DNA follows: TGTGCCAGCAGTGGGAGGGTTGCGGGCTCCTACGAGCAGTACTTC.

V is TRBV7-2 and J is TRBJ1-6; no clear D. The V end lost 3 bases, the J end lost 10 bases, and 7 bases lay between the germline ends. This CDR3 region has 12 residues. Germline assignment: CDR1 SGHTA and CDR2 FQGNSA. For the CDR3, the DNA is TGTGCCAGCAGCTTCGAGAGGTCACCCCTCCACTTT. Protein sequence: CASSFERSPLHF.

The rearrangement joins TRBV27 to TRBJ2-7; 10 bases map to TRBD1. The CDR3 runs 14 residues. The germline V gene has CDR1 MNHEY and CDR2 SMNVEV (reference sequence). Trimming at V came to 6 bases and at J to 7 bases, leaving 9 bases not matched to a gene. CDR3 bases: TGTGCCAGCAGCCAGGGACAGGGGAGAGGGGAGCAGTACTTC. Translation: CASSQGQGRGEQYF.

This sequence joins TRBV6-5 and TRBJ2-2, with D maybe TRBD2 (5 bases). The CDR3 extends over 16 amino acids. Between the trimmed V and J ends, which lost 0 bases and 0 bases, there was a span of 8 bases. Per germline, CDR1 MNHEY and CDR2 SVGAGI. CDR3 loop: CASSYSRAANTGELFF. The CDR3, as DNA: TGTGCCAGCAGTTACTCGAGAGCGGCGAACACCGGGGAGCTGTTTTTT.

This clone was seen once. The chain couples TRBV5-5 to TRBJ1-2; D may be TRBD1 (5 bases). The CDR3 sequence is 16 residues long. The germline V gene encodes CDR1 SGHKS and CDR2 YYEKEE (reference sequence). V lost 2 bases and J lost 4, with 18 bases in between. CDR3 DNA: TGTGCCAGCAGCTTACCGACTATTGCCAGGGTCTATGGCTACACCTTC. Translation: CASSLPTIARVYGYTF.

The chain is built from TRBV11-3 and TRBJ2-5; 9 bases fit TRBD1. The junction had 8 bases not matched to a gene; V was cut back by 4 bases and J by 2 bases. Germline lookup yields CDR1 SGHNT and CDR2 YENEEA. CDR3 size: 16 residues. The CDR3 is CASSSGQGVPQETQYF. The DNA for the CDR3 is TGTGCCAGCAGCTCGGGACAGGGCGTGCCGCAAGAGACCCAGTACTTC.

This rearrangement joins TRBV13 to TRBJ2-2, with a possible D match to TRBD2 (5 bases). V lost 2 bases, J lost 7 bases, and 11 bases lay in between. Germline V gene data show CDR1 as PRHDT and CDR2 as FYEKMQ (reference sequence). The CDR3 has 14 residues. The CDR3, as DNA: TGTGCCAGCAGCTTAAGGGAGATCGGCGGGGAGCTGTTTTTT. Translation gives CASSLREIGGELFF. Full variable domain (missing parts from reference TRBV13 and TRBJ2-2): AAGVIQSPRHLIKEKRETATLKCYPIPRHDTVYWYQQGPGQDPQFLISFYEKMQSDKGSIPDRFSAQQFSDYHSELNMSSLELGDSALYFCASSLREIGGELFFGEGSRLTVL.

This clone was seen just once. The chain couples TRBV5-1 to TRBJ2-7, with D maybe TRBD1 (6 bases). The germline V gene encodes CDR1 SGHRS and CDR2 YFSETQ. This CDR3 has 15 amino acids. V was clipped by 4 bases and J by 2 bases, with 16 bases between them. The CDR3 here is CASSPTGMGAYEQYF. The DNA of the CDR3 is TGCGCCAGCAGCCCTACAGGGATGGGTGCCTACGAGCAGTACTTC.

J is TRBJ2-1 and V is TRBV5-1, with D unclear. The CDR3 spans 16 residues. Trimming pared 4 bases from V and 5 bases from J, leaving 19 bases between. Per germline, CDR1 SGHRS and CDR2 YFSETQ. The CDR3 DNA reads as TGCGCCAGCAGCGCCGGGTCCAGGTCGACGAACAATGAGCAGTTCTTC. Residues: CASSAGSRSTNNEQFF.

As DNA, the CDR3 is TGTGCCAGCAGCTTATCAGGGGGCAATCAGCCCCAGCATTTT. Encoded protein: CASSLSGGNQPQHF. V is TRBV7-9 and J is TRBJ1-5; weak D call: TRBD1 (6 bases). The V and J ends lost 2 bases and 2 bases respectively, with 7 bases between them. In germline, CDR1 is SEHNR, CDR2 FQNEAQ (reference sequence). The CDR3 sequence is 14 residues long. Filled out from reference TRBV7-9 and TRBJ1-5, the complete variable domain reads DTGVSQNPRHKITKRGQNVTFRCDPISEHNRLYWYRQTLGQGPEFLTYFQNEAQLEKSRLLSDRFSAERPKGSFSTLEIQRTEQGDSAMYLCASSLSGGNQPQHFGDGTRLSIL.

The chain joins TRBV5-1 to TRBJ1-2, with D perhaps matching TRBD1 (5 bases). Germline V gene data show CDR1 as SGHRS and CDR2 as YFSETQ. Between the trimmed V and J ends, which lost 1 base and 8 bases, there was a span of 9 bases. This CDR3 comprises 12 residues. The CDR3 sequence is CASSLSREGYTF. The CDR3, as DNA: TGCGCCAGCAGCTTGTCCAGGGAAGGCTACACCTTC.

This clone came up once. The chain employs TRBV30 and TRBJ1-2; D remains ambiguous. Germline lookup yields CDR1 GTSNPN and CDR2 SVGIG (reference sequence). Trimming pared 5 bases from V and 2 bases from J, leaving 12 bases between. The CDR3 spans 13 residues. In DNA, the CDR3 is TGTGCCTGGGTAGGGAGTTCCAACTATGGCTACACCTTC. It is translated as CAWVGSSNYGYTF.

The chain links TRBV19 to TRBJ1-2; 9 bases fit TRBD1. Germline V lookup: CDR1 LNHDA, CDR2 SQIVND (reference sequence). This CDR3 comprises 13 residues. With V trimmed by 5 bases and J by 4 bases, 2 bases remained unmatched. CDR3 loop: CASSGGQGYGYTF. The CDR3 region has the DNA TGTGCCAGTAGTGGGGGACAGGGCTATGGCTACACCTTC. The complete variable domain, with remaining parts taken from reference TRBV19 and TRBJ1-2, reads DGGITQSPKYLFRKEGQNVTLSCEQNLNHDAMYWYRQDPGQGLRLIYYSQIVNDFQKGDIAEGYSVSREKKESFPLTVTSAQKNPTAFYLCASSGGQGYGYTFGSGTRLTVV.

This clone was detected once. The CDR3 protein is CASSLDGYNEQFF. The CDR3 DNA follows: TGTGCCAGCAGTTTGGACGGCTACAATGAGCAGTTCTTC. The chain is built from TRBV27 and TRBJ2-1; D not certain. This CDR3 has 13 amino acids. The germline gives CDR1 MNHEY, CDR2 SMNVEV (reference sequence). Trimming removed 3 bases at V and 3 bases at J, with 6 bases between.

In this sample, this clone turned up once. The chain combines TRBV7-8 with TRBJ1-1; 8 bases align to TRBD1. Germline CDR1 reads SGHVS; CDR2 reads FQNEAQ. V lost 5 bases to trimming and J lost 5 bases; unmatched junction nucleotides: 7. CDR3 length equals 14 residues. CDR3 region: CASSPGGAGTEAFF. The CDR3 nucleotides read TGTGCCAGCAGCCCAGGGGGCGCGGGTACTGAAGCTTTCTTT.

The rearrangement uses TRBV19 and TRBJ1-2, with TRBD1 matching over 7 bases. CDR3 length: 16 residues. The germline gives CDR1 LNHDA, CDR2 SQIVND (reference sequence). J was trimmed by 0 bases and V by 3 bases; bases with no gene match: 7. The CDR3 here is CASSMTTGAANYGYTF. CDR3 in DNA: TGTGCCAGTAGTATGACCACAGGGGCAGCTAACTATGGCTACACCTTC.

CDR3 amino acids: CATSRGFGIETDTQYF. CDR3 sequence (DNA): TGTGCCACCAGCAGAGGATTCGGTATTGAAACAGATACGCAGTATTTT. This rearrangement joins TRBV15 to TRBJ2-3, with unresolved D. Germline CDR1 is LNHNV and CDR2 is YYDKDF (reference sequence). CDR3 size: 16 residues. V dropped 1 base and J dropped 3 bases, with 14 bases sitting between them.

This rearrangement joins TRBV18 to TRBJ1-3, with TRBD1 identical over 11 bases. The trim removed 6 bases at V and 0 bases at J, leaving 4 bases unmatched. This CDR3 is built from 16 residues. The germline CDR1 and CDR2 sequences are KGHSH and LQKENI. The DNA of the CDR3 is TGTGCCAGCTCGCCGGGACAGGGGGGCTCTGGAAACACCATATATTTT. Its protein product is CASSPGQGGSGNTIYF.

The chain combines TRBV6-6 with TRBJ2-7; 8 positions match TRBD2. V shed 3 bases, J shed 0 bases, and the junction held 1 base outside the gene matches. This CDR3 has 14 residues. Germline CDR1 MNHNY, CDR2 SVGAGI (reference sequence). CDR3 region: CASSYGTSSYEQYF. The CDR3 DNA is TGTGCCAGCAGTTATGGGACTAGCTCCTACGAGCAGTACTTC.

The rearrangement links TRBV4-1 to TRBJ1-3; a possible D gene is TRBD1 (5 bases). The CDR3 has 13 amino acids. V was trimmed by 3 bases and J by 11 bases, leaving 14 bases between them. Germline CDR1 reads MGHRA; CDR2 reads YSYEKL. In DNA, the CDR3 is TGCGCCAGCAGCCAGGAGACAGCCCCAGCCATATATTTT. Translating it yields CASSQETAPAIYF.